A single sample gave rise to the 18 T cell receptor beta chains below, sequenced in a study of shared T cell receptors in the human thymus. The assay was immunoSEQ multiplex PCR, and TCRdb's table has in-frame clones only and misses some. This sample carries 600,000 to 900,000 clones, 70% to 90% of them seen once, and the ten largest clones take about 0.011%. These data also featured in a second study, about human thymus T cells.

Sequencing used thymocytes. The source of these receptors is a girl under three years old with a congenital heart defect.

The chain joins TRBV6-6 to TRBJ2-7; tentatively, D is TRBD2 (6 bases). V lost 10 bases and J lost 2, with 15 bases in between. This CDR3 is 13 amino acids long. Looked up from germline, CDR1 is MNHNY and CDR2 is SVGAGI (reference sequence). The chain's CDR3 is CATKWRDPYEQYF. CDR3 in DNA: TGTGCCACCAAGTGGAGGGACCCCTACGAGCAGTACTTC.

This chain connects TRBV6-5 to TRBJ2-7, with TRBD2 matching over 8 bases. After removal of 10 bases from V and 7 bases from J, the junction contained 12 bases not matched to a gene. CDR3 size: 13 residues. Germline values: CDR1 MNHEY, CDR2 SVGAGI. CDR3: CATGGGRGDEQYF. The CDR3 DNA reads TGTGCCACCGGGGGGGGCCGAGGGGATGAGCAGTACTTC.

DNA for the CDR3: TGCGCCAGCAGGGGGCGCTCAGAAAGGAGCATCGACAGCTCTGGGGCCAACGTCCTGACTTTC. Its translation: CASRGRSERSIDSSGANVLTF. The V and J genes are TRBV10-2 and TRBJ2-6; D is perhaps TRBD1 (5 bases). Looked up from germline, CDR1 is WSHSY and CDR2 is SAAADI. V lost 6 bases to trimming and J lost 0 bases, with 27 bases between them. The CDR3 spans 21 residues.

CDR3 sequence (DNA): TGCGCCAGCAGCCAAGATTTCTGGATGCTGGTCCCCGGGGGCTACACCTTC. Translation gives CASSQDFWMLVPGGYTF. The rearrangement uses TRBV4-3 and TRBJ1-2; the D is unclear. CDR3 length equals 17 residues. V dropped 0 bases and J dropped 8 bases, with 22 bases sitting between them. Germline V gene data show CDR1 as LGHNA and CDR2 as YSLEER.

The DNA of the CDR3 is TGTGCCATCAGTGAGTCGTGGCTCTCTGGAAACACCATATATTTT. Amino acids: CAISESWLSGNTIYF. V gene TRBV10-3 combines with J gene TRBJ1-3; D uncertain. Between the trimmed V and J ends, which lost 0 bases and 0 bases, there was a span of 6 bases. Looked up from germline, CDR1 is ENHRY and CDR2 is SYGVKD. The CDR3 spans 15 residues.

This chain joins TRBV2 and TRBJ1-2; weak D call: TRBD1 (6 bases). The CDR3 is made up of 13 amino acids. Germline CDR1 SNHLY, CDR2 FYNNEI. V was cut by 6 bases and J by 2 bases, with 10 bases left in between. CDR3 sequence reads: CASRYRANYGYTF. DNA for the CDR3: TGTGCCAGCAGATACAGGGCCAACTATGGCTACACCTTC.

The chain is built from TRBV11-1 and TRBJ2-3; 8 positions match TRBD1. The germline gives CDR1 SGHAT, CDR2 FQDESV (reference sequence). V lost 5 bases, J lost 2 bases, and 6 bases stayed unmatched. The length of the CDR3 is 15 residues. CDR3 loop: CASSGDRRNTDTQYF. The CDR3 region has the DNA TGTGCCAGCAGCGGGGACAGGCGGAACACAGATACGCAGTATTTT.

The rearrangement links TRBV6-5 to TRBJ2-3, with 10 positions matching TRBD2. The CDR3 contains 16 residues. Per germline, CDR1 MNHEY and CDR2 SVGAGI. The V gene end was trimmed by 4 bases and the J gene end by 4 bases; junction bases not matched to a gene: 8. The chain's CDR3 is CASSSALAGEADTQYF. The CDR3 DNA sequence: TGTGCCAGCAGTTCTGCGCTAGCGGGGGAGGCAGATACGCAGTATTTT.

The V gene is TRBV6-5, the J gene TRBJ1-2; TRBD1 aligns across 7 bases. CDR3 length: 14 amino acids. CDR1 and CDR2 from the germline V gene are MNHEY and SVGAGI. J was trimmed by 7 bases and V by 2 bases; bases with no gene match: 7. For the CDR3, the DNA is TGTGCCAGCAGTTACCGGACGACAGGGTTTGGCTACACCTTC. Translated: CASSYRTTGFGYTF.

The chain has TRBV5-1 and TRBJ1-6; a possible D gene is TRBD1 (6 bases). This CDR3 is 16 amino acids long. Trimming removed 3 bases from V and 7 bases from J, with 17 bases in between. The germline gives CDR1 SGHRS, CDR2 YFSETQ. CDR3 sequence reads: CASSYSPGTKNSPLHF. CDR3 nucleotide sequence: TGCGCCAGCAGCTATAGTCCCGGGACAAAGAATTCACCCCTCCACTTT.

The chain has TRBV19 and TRBJ1-2; TRBD1 is a possible D gene (5 bases). The CDR3 contains 16 residues. Germline CDR1 and CDR2: LNHDA and SQIVND (reference sequence). Trimming removed 0 bases at V and 2 bases at J, with 13 bases between. CDR3: CASSIDPGQTNYGYTF. The CDR3 bases are TGTGCCAGTAGTATAGATCCAGGGCAGACAAACTATGGCTACACCTTC.

This clone has a single count. The CDR3 nucleotides are TGTGCCAGCAGCGTAGATCCGGGACAGGGATTCTCTGGGGCCAACGTCCTGACTTTC. It encodes CASSVDPGQGFSGANVLTF. The chain has TRBV9 and TRBJ2-6; 9 bases fit TRBD1. V lost 0 bases, J lost 0 bases, and 7 bases stayed unmatched. The CDR3 is 19 amino acids. Germline CDR1 and CDR2: SGDLS and YYNGEE.

In regard to this clone: The sample carries other DNA sequences with the same CDR3. This rearrangement joins TRBV5-6 to TRBJ2-7, with a tentative D call TRBD1 (6 bases). This CDR3 region has 18 residues. Germline assignment: CDR1 SGHDT and CDR2 YYEEEE. V was cut by 8 bases and J by 4 bases, with 31 bases left in between. As DNA, the CDR3 is TGTGCCAGTATGAAAAGGTCTCGTCGCAGGGGAGAGAGTTACGAGCAGTACTTC. Protein: CASMKRSRRRGESYEQYF.

The chain combines TRBV2 with TRBJ1-6; D unclear. CDR3 size: 20 residues. CDR1 is SNHLY and CDR2 is FYNNEI in the germline V gene. The germline V and J ends were trimmed by 8 bases and 5 bases, with 31 bases remaining between them. The CDR3 reads CASAQVYLNQDNRNNSPLHF. The CDR3 DNA reads TGTGCCAGCGCCCAGGTTTATCTTAACCAAGACAACCGGAATAATTCACCCCTCCACTTT.

As regards this clone: Mismatch with germline at one junction end may stem from a read error. Other DNA variants within this sample encode the same CDR3. The chain uses TRBV28 and TRBJ2-7, with a weak D call TRBD1 (6 bases). This CDR3 is built from 16 residues. Germline assignment: CDR1 MDHEN and CDR2 SYDVKM. CDR3 bases: TGTGCCAGCAGACAAAACAGGGCGCCCCACTCCTACGAGCAATACTTC. This encodes CASRQNRAPHSYEQYF. Filled out from reference TRBV28 and TRBJ2-7, the complete variable domain reads DVKVTQSSRYLVKRTGEKVFLECVQDMDHENMFWYRQDPGLGLRLIYFSYDVKMKEKGDIPEGYSVSREKKERFSLILESASTNQTSMYLCASRQNRAPHSYEQYFGPGTRLTVT.

This chain uses TRBV28 with TRBJ1-2; D is ambiguous. Trimming removed 4 bases at V and 6 bases at J, with 9 bases between. The CDR3 runs 12 residues. Germline values: CDR1 MDHEN, CDR2 SYDVKM. CDR3 bases: TGTGCCAGCAGTTCCCGGGTAGATGGCTACACCTTC. This translates into CASSSRVDGYTF.

V gene TRBV6-1 combines with J gene TRBJ2-5; the D is unclear. V lost 2 bases, J lost 3 bases, and 4 bases lay in between. The CDR3 contains 12 residues. CDR1 is MNHNS and CDR2 is SASEGT in the germline V gene. In DNA form, the CDR3 reads TGTGCCAGCAGTGAACTAAAAGAGACCCAGTACTTC. Amino acid sequence: CASSELKETQYF.

The table lists this clone with a count of one. This rearrangement joins TRBV2 to TRBJ1-1; the D gene is possibly TRBD1 (5 bases). The CDR3 consists of 14 residues. CDR1 and CDR2 (germline): SNHLY, FYNNEI. The V end lost 8 bases, the J end lost 0 bases, and 13 bases lay between the germline ends. The chain's CDR3 is CASPQQEMNTEAFF. CDR3 coding DNA: TGTGCCAGCCCACAACAGGAGATGAACACTGAAGCTTTCTTT.